The clone carrying this T cell receptor (beta chain) was observed a few times. The antigen is not known. This sample is drawn from a study of T-cell memory formation after mild COVID-19. The study, taken as a whole, reports: The SARS-CoV-2 specificity of second-wave clones reaching peak at day 37 remained unverified.

Looked up from germline, CDR1 is MNHNY and CDR2 is SVGAGI (reference sequence). V was clipped by 4 bases and J by 2 bases; unmatched bases: 9. This CDR3 contains 16 residues. TCRdb ran MiXCR on the 5' RACE reads and lists one entry per CDR3 protein. The table has some 180,000 distinct CDR3 sequences, about 18% seen once. The sequence was obtained from a man aged 18-30 years who had mild COVID-19 (a few samples of this study predate the infection). Cell type and time point are not known. J is TRBJ2-5 and V is TRBV6-6; 8 nucleotides line up with TRBD2. Sequencing was done on a sample of PBMCs or a T cell subset sorted from them (not recorded which). The CDR3 here is CASSFGSTSGQETQYF. The CDR3 DNA is TGTGCCAGCAGTTTCGGAAGTACTAGCGGACAAGAGACCCAGTACTTC.